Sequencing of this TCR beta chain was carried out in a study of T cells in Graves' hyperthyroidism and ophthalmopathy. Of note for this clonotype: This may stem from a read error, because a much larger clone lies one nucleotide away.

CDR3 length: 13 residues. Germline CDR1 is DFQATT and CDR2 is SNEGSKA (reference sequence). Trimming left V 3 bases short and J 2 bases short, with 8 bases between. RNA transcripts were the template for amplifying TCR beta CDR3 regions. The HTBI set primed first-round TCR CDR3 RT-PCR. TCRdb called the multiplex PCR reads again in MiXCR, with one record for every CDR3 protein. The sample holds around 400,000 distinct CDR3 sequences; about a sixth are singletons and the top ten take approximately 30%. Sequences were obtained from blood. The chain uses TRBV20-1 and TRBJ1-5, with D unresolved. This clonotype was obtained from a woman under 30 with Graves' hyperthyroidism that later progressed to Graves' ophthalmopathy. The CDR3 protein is CSASEIGNQPQHF. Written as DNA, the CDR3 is TGCAGTGCTAGTGAGATCGGCAATCAGCCCCAGCATTTT.